Only a few counts were recorded for the clone carrying this T cell receptor (beta chain). Its antigen is unidentified. This sample is drawn from a study of vaccination effects on CD4 cells after COVID-19. On the study more broadly: Everyone in the study got two shots of either the BNT162b2 or mRNA-1273 vaccine.

The assay was immunoSEQ multiplex PCR, and TCRdb's table has in-frame clones only and misses some. The sample includes roughly 70,000 clones, around 72% of them seen just once. With V trimmed by 1 base and J by 8 bases, 5 bases remained unmatched. The CDR3 has 14 amino acids. Germline lookup yields CDR1 SGHAT and CDR2 FQNNGV. Peptide-pool stimulation followed by sequencing identified expanded antigen-specific CD4+ clonotypes in the ViraFEST assay. An approximately nine-day culture period preceded the isolation of CD4+ T cells. A PCR test confirmed that the person had SARS-CoV-2 infection between March and December 2020. It was with roughly 11 IU/ml IL-2 and around 10 ug/ml peptides that under 2.5 million PBMC per well were cultured. Researchers assigned an HIV-1 Nef peptide pool to the negative control culture.

This clonotype was obtained from a human donor who had a prior SARS-CoV-2 infection. Sequenced here: CD4+ T cells from PBMCs cultured with HIV peptides, sampled before COVID-19 vaccination. The subset denotes: HIV-1 Nef peptide pool negative control/reference culture. This chain connects TRBV11-2 to TRBJ2-1; 7 bases match TRBD2. The CDR3 region has the DNA TGTGCCAGCAGCTTAGCGGGGGGAAGGGATGAGCAGTTCTTC. Translation: CASSLAGGRDEQFF.